This T cell receptor (beta chain) is drawn from a study of CD8+ T cells in alopecia areata. The overall study: The drug, oral tofacitinib, was given to treated patients at 5 to 10 mg twice daily.

V shed 0 bases and J 7 bases; nucleotides not matched to a gene: 9. Per germline, CDR1 SQVTM and CDR2 ANQGSEA. The CDR3 extends over 14 amino acids. Isolated RNA was reverse transcribed into cDNA used as the sequencing template. Clones were read by immunoSEQ multiplex PCR, and TCRdb kept only the in-frame ones, dropping some. The sample lists 110,000 to 150,000 clones, around 51% occurring once. PBMCs were stained for CD3, CD4 and CD8, and CD4+ and CD8+ T cells were sorted. This specimen consisted of CD4+ T cells sorted from blood, obtained at week 0. The chain combines TRBV29-1 with TRBJ2-7; TRBD1 matches at 7 bases. This clonotype was obtained from a human donor with alopecia areata. The CDR3 DNA is TGCAGCGTTGAAGATCAGAACAGGGGTCGGGAGCAGTACTTC. It specifies CSVEDQNRGREQYF.